This T cell receptor (beta chain) was documented in a study of blood T cells in healthy people across ages. Study outcomes and limitations: Higher diversity, along with more naive CD4+ cells, distinguished long-lived donors from aged donors. Expanded clonotype shifts may have been confounded, as the donors had an unknown CMV status. The fall in TCR beta diversity per million T cells was roughly linear with age. A strong correlation between TCR beta diversity and naive T cell percentage was seen.

Germline loops: CDR1 SNHLY, CDR2 FYNNEI. The CDR3 covers 12 residues. V lost 5 bases to trimming and J lost 9 bases; unmatched junction nucleotides: 5. Regarding this clonotype: The target antigen is unknown.

A sample-barcoded 5' primer and a J-beta primer mix were used in a second PCR of about 7 to 12 cycles. One entry per CDR3 protein results from TCRdb running MiXCR on the 5' RACE reads. The sample has 1.5 million to 2 million distinct CDR3 sequences; about 35% are singletons. The sequence was obtained from a woman aged 25-40 years in good health. The chain uses TRBV2 and TRBJ2-7, with 9 bases that match TRBD1. Sequencing was carried out using blood. The CDR3 reads CASSRDRVGQYF. The DNA of the CDR3 is TGTGCCAGCAGTCGGGACAGGGTTGGGCAGTACTTC.